This T cell receptor beta chain was retrieved from a study of early stage breast cancer tumors. Looking at the study overall: Of around 15 invasive breast tumors, about 12 were hormone receptor-positive, HER2-negative.

With regard to this clone: The antigen is undetermined.

Study observations and caveats: Compared with adjacent normal breast, tumors showed about 2.4-fold denser, more clonal T cells. In about 90% of the 16 patients, blood comparison separated tumor from normal breast. Most shared enriched TCRB sequences were commonly generated ones.

The repertoire was sequenced with immunoSEQ multiplex PCR; TCRdb's copy has only in-frame clones and lacks some. The repertoire holds roughly 48,000 clones, with 83% as singletons. This receptor was obtained from a person aged 45 to 60 with breast cancer. The material sequenced was blood.

CDR3 region: CASSLGPDRSSYEQYF. The DNA of the CDR3 is TGTGCCAGCAGCTTAGGCCCGGACAGGTCCTCCTACGAGCAGTACTTC. V usage is TRBV7-2 and J usage is TRBJ2-7; 7 positions match TRBD1. Germline loops: CDR1 SGHTA, CDR2 FQGNSA. This CDR3 comprises 16 residues. V shed 1 base and J 0 bases; nucleotides not matched to a gene: 6.